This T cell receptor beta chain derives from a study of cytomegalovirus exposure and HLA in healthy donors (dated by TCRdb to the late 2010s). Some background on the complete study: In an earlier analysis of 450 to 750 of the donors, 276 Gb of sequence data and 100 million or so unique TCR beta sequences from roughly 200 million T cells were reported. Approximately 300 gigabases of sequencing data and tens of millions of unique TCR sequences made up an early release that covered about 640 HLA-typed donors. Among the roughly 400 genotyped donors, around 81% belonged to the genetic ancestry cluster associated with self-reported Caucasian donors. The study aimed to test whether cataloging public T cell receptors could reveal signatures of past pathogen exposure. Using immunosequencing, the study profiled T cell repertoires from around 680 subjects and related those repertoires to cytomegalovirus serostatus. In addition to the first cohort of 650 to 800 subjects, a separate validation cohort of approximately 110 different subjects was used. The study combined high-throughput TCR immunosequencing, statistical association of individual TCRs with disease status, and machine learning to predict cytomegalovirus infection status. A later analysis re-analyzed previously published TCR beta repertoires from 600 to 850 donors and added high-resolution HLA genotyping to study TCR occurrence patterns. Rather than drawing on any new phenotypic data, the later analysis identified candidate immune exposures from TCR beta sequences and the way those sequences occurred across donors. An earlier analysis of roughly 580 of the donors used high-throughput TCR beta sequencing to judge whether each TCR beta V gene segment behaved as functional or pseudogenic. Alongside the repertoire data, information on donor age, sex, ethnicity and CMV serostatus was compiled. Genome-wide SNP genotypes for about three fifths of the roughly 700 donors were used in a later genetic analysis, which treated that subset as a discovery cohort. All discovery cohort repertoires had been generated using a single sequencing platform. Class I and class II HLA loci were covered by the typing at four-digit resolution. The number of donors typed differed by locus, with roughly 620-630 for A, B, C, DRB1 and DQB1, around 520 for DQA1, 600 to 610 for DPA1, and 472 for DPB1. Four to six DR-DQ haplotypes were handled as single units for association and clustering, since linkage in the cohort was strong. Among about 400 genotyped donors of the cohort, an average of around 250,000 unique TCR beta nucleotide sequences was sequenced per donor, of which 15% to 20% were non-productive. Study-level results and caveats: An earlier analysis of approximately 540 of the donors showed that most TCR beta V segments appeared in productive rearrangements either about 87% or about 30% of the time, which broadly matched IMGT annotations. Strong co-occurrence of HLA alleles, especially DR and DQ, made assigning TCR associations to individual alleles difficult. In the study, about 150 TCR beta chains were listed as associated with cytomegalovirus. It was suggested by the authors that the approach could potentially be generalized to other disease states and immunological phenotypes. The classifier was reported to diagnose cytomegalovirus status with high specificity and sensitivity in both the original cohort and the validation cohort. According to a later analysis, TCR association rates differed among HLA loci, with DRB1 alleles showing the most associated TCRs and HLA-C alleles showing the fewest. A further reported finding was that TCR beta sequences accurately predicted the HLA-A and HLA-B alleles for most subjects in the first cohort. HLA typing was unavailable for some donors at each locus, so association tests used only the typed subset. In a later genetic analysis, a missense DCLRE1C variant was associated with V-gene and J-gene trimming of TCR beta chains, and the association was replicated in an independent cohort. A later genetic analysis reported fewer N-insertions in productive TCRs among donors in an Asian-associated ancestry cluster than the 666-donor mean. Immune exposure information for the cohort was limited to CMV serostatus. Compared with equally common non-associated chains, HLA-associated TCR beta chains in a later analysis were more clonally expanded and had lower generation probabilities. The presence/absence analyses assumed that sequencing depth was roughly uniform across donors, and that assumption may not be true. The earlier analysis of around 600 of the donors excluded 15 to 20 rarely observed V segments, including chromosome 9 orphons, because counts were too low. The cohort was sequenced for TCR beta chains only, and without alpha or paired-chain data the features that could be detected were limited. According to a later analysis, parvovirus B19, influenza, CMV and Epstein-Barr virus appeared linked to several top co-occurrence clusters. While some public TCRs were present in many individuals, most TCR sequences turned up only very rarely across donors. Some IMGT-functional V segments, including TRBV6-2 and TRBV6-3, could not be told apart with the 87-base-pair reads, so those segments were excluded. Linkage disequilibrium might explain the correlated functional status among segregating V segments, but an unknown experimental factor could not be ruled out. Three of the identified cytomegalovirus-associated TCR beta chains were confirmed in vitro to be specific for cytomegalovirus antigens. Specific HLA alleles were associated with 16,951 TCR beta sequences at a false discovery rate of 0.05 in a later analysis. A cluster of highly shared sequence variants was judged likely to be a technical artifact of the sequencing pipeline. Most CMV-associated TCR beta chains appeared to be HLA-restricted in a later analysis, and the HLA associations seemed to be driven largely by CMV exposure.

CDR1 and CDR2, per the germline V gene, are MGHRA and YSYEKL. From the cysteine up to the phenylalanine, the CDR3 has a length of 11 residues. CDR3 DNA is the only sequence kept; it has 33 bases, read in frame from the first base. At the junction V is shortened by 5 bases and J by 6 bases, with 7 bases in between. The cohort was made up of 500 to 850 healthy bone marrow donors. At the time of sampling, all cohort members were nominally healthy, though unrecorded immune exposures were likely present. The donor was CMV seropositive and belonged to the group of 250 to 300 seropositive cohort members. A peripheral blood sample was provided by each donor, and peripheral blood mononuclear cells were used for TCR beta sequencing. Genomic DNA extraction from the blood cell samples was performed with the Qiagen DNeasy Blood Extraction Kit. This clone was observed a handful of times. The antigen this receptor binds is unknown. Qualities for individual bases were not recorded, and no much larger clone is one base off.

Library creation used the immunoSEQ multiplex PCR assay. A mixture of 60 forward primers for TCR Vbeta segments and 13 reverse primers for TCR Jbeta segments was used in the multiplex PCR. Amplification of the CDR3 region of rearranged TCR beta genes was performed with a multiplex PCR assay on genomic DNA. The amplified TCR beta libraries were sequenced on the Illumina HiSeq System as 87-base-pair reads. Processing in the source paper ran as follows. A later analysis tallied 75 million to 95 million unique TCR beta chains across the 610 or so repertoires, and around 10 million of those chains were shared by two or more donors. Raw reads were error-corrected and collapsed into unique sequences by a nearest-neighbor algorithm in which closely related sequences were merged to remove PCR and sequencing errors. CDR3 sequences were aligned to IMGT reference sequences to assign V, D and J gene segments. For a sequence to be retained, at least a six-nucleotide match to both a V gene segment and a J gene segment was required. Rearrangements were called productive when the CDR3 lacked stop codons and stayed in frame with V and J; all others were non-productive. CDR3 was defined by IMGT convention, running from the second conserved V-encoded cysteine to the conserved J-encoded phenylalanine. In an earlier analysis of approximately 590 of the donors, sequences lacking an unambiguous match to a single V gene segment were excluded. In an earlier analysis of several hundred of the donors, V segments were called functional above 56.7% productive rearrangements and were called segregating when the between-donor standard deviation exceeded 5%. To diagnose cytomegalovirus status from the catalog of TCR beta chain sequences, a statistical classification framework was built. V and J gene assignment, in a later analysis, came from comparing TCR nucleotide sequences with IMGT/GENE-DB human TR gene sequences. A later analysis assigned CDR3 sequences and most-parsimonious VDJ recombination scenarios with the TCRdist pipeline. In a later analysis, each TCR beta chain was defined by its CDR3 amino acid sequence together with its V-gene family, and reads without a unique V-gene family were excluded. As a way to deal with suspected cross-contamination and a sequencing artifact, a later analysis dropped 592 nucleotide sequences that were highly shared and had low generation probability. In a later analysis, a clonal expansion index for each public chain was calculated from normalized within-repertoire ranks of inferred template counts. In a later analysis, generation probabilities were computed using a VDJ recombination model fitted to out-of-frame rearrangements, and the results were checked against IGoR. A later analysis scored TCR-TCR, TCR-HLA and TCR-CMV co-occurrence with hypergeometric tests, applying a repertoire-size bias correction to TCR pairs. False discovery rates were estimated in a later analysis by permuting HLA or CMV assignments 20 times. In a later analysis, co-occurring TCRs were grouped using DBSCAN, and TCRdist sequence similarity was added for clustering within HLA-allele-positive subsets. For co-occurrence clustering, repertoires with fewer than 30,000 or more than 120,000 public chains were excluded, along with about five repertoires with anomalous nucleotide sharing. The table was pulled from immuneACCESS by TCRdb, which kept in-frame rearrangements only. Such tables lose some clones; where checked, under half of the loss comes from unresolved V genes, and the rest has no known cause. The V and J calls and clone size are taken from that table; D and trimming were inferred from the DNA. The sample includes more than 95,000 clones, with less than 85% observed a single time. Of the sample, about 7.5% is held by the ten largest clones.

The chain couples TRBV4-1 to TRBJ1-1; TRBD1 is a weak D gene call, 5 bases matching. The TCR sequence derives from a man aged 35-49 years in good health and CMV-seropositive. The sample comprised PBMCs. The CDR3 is CASSAGPEAFF. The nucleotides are TGCGCCAGCAGCGCAGGGCCTGAAGCTTTCTTT.